Following are 22 T cell receptor beta chains from one sample sequenced in a study of blood T cell repertoires in COVID-19. Generated by immunoSEQ multiplex PCR, the TCRdb table keeps only in-frame clones and is missing some. Of 200,000 to 250,000 clones detected, about 80% appear once; the ten largest clones hold about 1.3%. The sequenced sample was PBMCs or T cells enriched from blood (not recorded which). Receptor source: a woman aged 40 to 49 with acute COVID-19.

This rearrangement joins TRBV5-6 to TRBJ2-2, with 14 bases matching TRBD2. The CDR3 loop spans 17 amino acids. Germline CDR1 and CDR2: SGHDT and YYEEEE. The junction had 10 bases not matched to a gene; V was cut back by 5 bases and J by 7 bases. CDR3 loop: CASSRLAGGPSYGELFF. CDR3 sequence (DNA): TGTGCCAGCAGTAGACTAGCGGGAGGGCCCTCGTACGGGGAGCTGTTTTTT.

The chain joins TRBV11-1 to TRBJ2-7; TRBD1 matches 8 bases. Germline V CDR1 and CDR2: SGHAT, FQDESV (reference sequence). The CDR3 spans 13 residues. The trim removed 5 bases at V and 4 bases at J, leaving 4 bases unmatched. The CDR3 DNA sequence: TGTGCCAGCAGCCGGGACAGGAGATACGAGCAGTACTTC. Residues: CASSRDRRYEQYF.

This chain joins TRBV19 and TRBJ2-3, with TRBD1 matching 7 bases. The CDR3 loop spans 14 amino acids. Germline assignment: CDR1 LNHDA and CDR2 SQIVND (reference sequence). With V trimmed by 3 bases and J by 4 bases, 4 bases remained unmatched. The chain's CDR3 is CASSMRGLADTQYF. Here the CDR3 DNA reads TGTGCCAGTAGTATGAGGGGGCTCGCAGATACGCAGTATTTT.

The V and J genes are TRBV21-1 and TRBJ2-7; TRBD2, as called in the table, went unchecked against the DNA. TRBV21-1 is annotated as a pseudogene. The CDR3 totals 15 residues. CDR3 in DNA: TGTGCCAGCAGTATTGAGGGAGAGCTCTCCTACGAGCAGTACTTC. Amino acids: CASSIEGELSYEQYF.

Regarding this clone: One end of the junction varies from germline; a read error may be responsible. The genes are TRBV14 and TRBJ1-3, with D unresolved. The CDR3 runs 17 residues. Germline values: CDR1 SGHDN, CDR2 FVKESK. The CDR3 sequence: CANSQDQREHSGNTIYF. The DNA of the CDR3 is TGTGCCAACAGCCAAGATCAACGGGAACACTCTGGAAACACCATATATTTT. The variable domain in full, completed from reference TRBV14 and TRBJ1-3, reads EAGVTQFPSHSVIEKGQTVTLRCDPISGHDNLYWYRRVMGKEIKFLLHFVKESKQDESGMPNNRFLAERTGGTYSTLKVQPAELEDSGVYFCANSQDQREHSGNTIYFGEGSWLTVV.

This chain uses TRBV7-2 with TRBJ1-5, with no clear D. This CDR3 comprises 15 residues. CDR1 is SGHTA, CDR2 FQGNSA, per germline. The V end lost 2 bases, the J end lost 0 bases, and 8 bases lay between the germline ends. CDR3 nucleotides: TGTGCCAGCAGCTTATCACAAAATAGCAATCAGCCCCAGCATTTT. Encoded protein: CASSLSQNSNQPQHF.

The chain links TRBV19 to TRBJ2-3; the D is unclear. The germline V gene encodes CDR1 LNHDA and CDR2 SQIVND (reference sequence). Trimming shortened V by 2 bases and J by 1 base, and 4 bases separated the two germline ends. The CDR3 is 13 amino acids. DNA of the CDR3: TGTGCCAGTAGTATACAGGGCACAGATACGCAGTATTTT. This sequence encodes CASSIQGTDTQYF.

The V call is TRBV6-5, the J call TRBJ2-3; a weak D match, TRBD1 (6 bases). CDR1 and CDR2 from the germline V gene are MNHEY and SVGAGI. Trimming stripped 7 bases from V and 0 bases from J, with 11 bases between. The CDR3 has 14 amino acids. The CDR3 loop is CASMDSLSTDTQYF. DNA for the CDR3: TGTGCCAGCATGGACAGTCTTAGCACAGATACGCAGTATTTT.

In its sample, this clone was seen a few times. This sequence joins TRBV29-1 and TRBJ2-1, with a tentative D call TRBD1 (6 bases). The germline V and J ends were trimmed by 7 bases and 3 bases, with 19 bases remaining between them. This CDR3 has 15 amino acids. Germline assignment: CDR1 SQVTM and CDR2 ANQGSEA. The CDR3 protein is CSASTGTVVYNEQFF. The CDR3 DNA sequence: TGCAGCGCGTCCACAGGGACGGTAGTCTACAATGAGCAGTTCTTC.

The chain carries TRBV28 and TRBJ1-4, with TRBD1 matching 9 bases. CDR1 MDHEN and CDR2 SYDVKM come from the germline V gene. Losses at the gene ends were 5 bases for V and 8 bases for J; bases not matched to a gene: 9. The CDR3 is made up of 15 amino acids. CDR3 loop: CASSTGQGLVEKLFF. CDR3 in DNA: TGTGCCAGCAGTACTGGACAGGGGTTGGTAGAAAAACTGTTTTTT.

The rearrangement uses TRBV15 and TRBJ1-5, with 7 bases aligning to TRBD1. From germline, CDR1 is LNHNV and CDR2 YYDKDF (reference sequence). Unmatched junction bases numbered 6, after V lost 1 base and J lost 0 bases. The CDR3 loop spans 17 amino acids. The CDR3 sequence: CATSRAVRGNSNQPQHF. The CDR3 region has the DNA TGTGCCACCAGCAGAGCAGTCAGGGGGAATAGCAATCAGCCCCAGCATTTT.

Only a few counts were recorded for this clone. The chain links TRBV20-1 to TRBJ2-1; 8 nucleotides match TRBD2. The CDR3 length is 16 residues. Germline-derived CDR1 and CDR2 are DFQATT and SNEGSKA (reference sequence). V lost 3 bases to trimming and J lost 0 bases; unmatched junction nucleotides: 7. CDR3 sequence: CSASGLSGNSYNEQFF. CDR3 sequence (DNA): TGCAGTGCTAGTGGTCTTAGCGGGAACTCCTACAATGAGCAGTTCTTC.

J is TRBJ1-5 and V is TRBV2; no definite D call. CDR3 length: 17 residues. In germline, CDR1 is SNHLY, CDR2 FYNNEI. Trimming took 8 bases from V and 0 from J, leaving 20 bases between them. The CDR3, as DNA: TGTGCCAGCTTGGCGGGCGGCCATCCCTATAGCAATCAGCCCCAGCATTTT. It encodes CASLAGGHPYSNQPQHF. Filled out from reference TRBV2 and TRBJ1-5, the complete variable domain reads EPEVTQTPSHQVTQMGQEVILRCVPISNHLYFYWYRQILGQKVEFLVSFYNNEISEKSEIFDDQFSVERPDGSNFTLKIRSTKLEDSAMYFCASLAGGHPYSNQPQHFGDGTRLSIL.

The V gene is TRBV6-5, the J gene TRBJ1-2; D gene ambiguous. The V gene lost 6 bases and the J gene lost 8 bases, with 13 bases spanning the gap. CDR3 length equals 12 residues. Looked up from germline, CDR1 is MNHEY and CDR2 is SVGAGI. As DNA, the CDR3 is TGTGCCAGCAGGGGTCGAGTGGGCGGCTACACCTTC. It codes for CASRGRVGGYTF.

The chain joins TRBV5-1 to TRBJ1-4; D may be TRBD1 (5 bases). CDR1 is SGHRS and CDR2 is YFSETQ in the germline V gene. Trimming stripped 4 bases from V and 5 bases from J, with 9 bases between. This CDR3 has 13 amino acids. CDR3: CASSPGINEKLFF. CDR3 nucleotides: TGCGCCAGCAGCCCAGGGATCAATGAAAAACTGTTTTTT.

This rearrangement joins TRBV18 to TRBJ1-2; possible D gene TRBD1, 6 bases. This CDR3 is 16 amino acids long. The germline gives CDR1 KGHSH, CDR2 LQKENI. V lost 2 bases and J 7 bases, leaving 20 bases between the germline ends. The CDR3 region is CASSPLRTDGRSGYTF. CDR3 DNA: TGTGCCAGCTCACCATTACGGACAGACGGCCGCAGTGGCTACACCTTC.

The genes are TRBV7-3 and TRBJ2-3; 7 bases are a match to TRBD1. The CDR3 covers 17 residues. The V gene end was trimmed by 1 base and the J gene end by 2 bases; junction bases not matched to a gene: 9. Looked up from germline, CDR1 is SGHTA and CDR2 is FQGTGA. The CDR3 spells CASSLISGTDSTDTQYF. CDR3 nucleotide sequence: TGTGCCAGCAGCTTAATATCCGGGACAGATTCCACAGATACGCAGTATTTT.

The genes are TRBV19 and TRBJ2-1; D might be TRBD1 (6 bases). Germline V lookup: CDR1 LNHDA, CDR2 SQIVND (reference sequence). The CDR3 is made up of 16 amino acids. V lost 6 bases and J lost 5, with 20 bases in between. The DNA of the CDR3 is TGTGCCAGTAGCCCCCACGACAGGAGAAGGGACAATGAGCAGTTCTTC. This sequence encodes CASSPHDRRRDNEQFF.

The chain carries TRBV5-1 and TRBJ1-4; 9 nucleotides match TRBD1. The trim removed 5 bases at V and 2 bases at J, leaving 4 bases unmatched. The CDR3 runs to 15 residues. Germline V gene lookup returns CDR1 SGHRS and CDR2 YFSETQ. CDR3 amino acids: CASRLQGATNEKLFF. CDR3 DNA sequence: TGCGCCAGCAGGTTACAGGGGGCTACTAATGAAAAACTGTTTTTT.

The CDR3 sequence is CASSMVPRETQYF. In DNA form, the CDR3 reads TGTGCCAGTAGTATGGTGCCGCGGGAGACCCAGTACTTC. The chain recombines TRBV19 with TRBJ2-5; D ambiguous. V lost 3 bases to trimming and J lost 5 bases, with 10 bases between them. The CDR3 covers 13 residues. The germline CDR1 and CDR2 sequences are LNHDA and SQIVND (reference sequence).

The V and J genes are TRBV7-6 and TRBJ1-4; unclear D gene. With 1 base removed from V and 0 bases from J, the gap between germline ends came to 12 bases. This CDR3 is 17 amino acids long. Germline V gene sequence: CDR1 SGHVS, CDR2 FNYEAQ. CDR3 nucleotide sequence: TGTGCCAGCAGCTTAGTGCCGGCGCAGGCAACTAATGAAAAACTGTTTTTT. Translated, it gives CASSLVPAQATNEKLFF.

The CDR3, as DNA: TGTGCCAGCAGTTTTCGTCAGCGGGGAAACAAAAACATTCAGTACTTC. Protein: CASSFRQRGNKNIQYF. V usage is TRBV6-2 or TRBV6-3 and J usage is TRBJ2-4, with 7 bases matching TRBD2. The CDR3 sequence is 16 residues long. V was pared by 4 bases and J by 3 bases, with 9 bases of the junction left unmatched. Germline CDR1 reads MNHEY; CDR2 reads SVGEGT.